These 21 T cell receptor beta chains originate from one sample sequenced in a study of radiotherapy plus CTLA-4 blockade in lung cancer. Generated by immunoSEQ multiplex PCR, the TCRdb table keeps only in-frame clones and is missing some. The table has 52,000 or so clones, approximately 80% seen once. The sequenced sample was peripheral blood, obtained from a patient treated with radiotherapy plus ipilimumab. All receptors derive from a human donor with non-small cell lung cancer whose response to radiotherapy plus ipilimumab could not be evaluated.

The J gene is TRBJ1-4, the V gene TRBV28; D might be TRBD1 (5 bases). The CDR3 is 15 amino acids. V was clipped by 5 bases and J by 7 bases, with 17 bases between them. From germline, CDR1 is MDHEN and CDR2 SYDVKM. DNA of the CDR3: TGTGCCAGCAGTCGTCCCGGGGGTAGGGGTGAAAAACTGTTTTTT. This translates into CASSRPGGRGEKLFF.

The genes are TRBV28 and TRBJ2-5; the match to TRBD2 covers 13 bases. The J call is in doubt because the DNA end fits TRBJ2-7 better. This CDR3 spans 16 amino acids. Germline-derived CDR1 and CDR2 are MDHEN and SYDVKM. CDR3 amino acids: CASSLSGLAGAHEQYF. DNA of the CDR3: TGTGCCAGCAGTTTATCAGGACTAGCGGGAGCGCACGAGCAGTACTTC.

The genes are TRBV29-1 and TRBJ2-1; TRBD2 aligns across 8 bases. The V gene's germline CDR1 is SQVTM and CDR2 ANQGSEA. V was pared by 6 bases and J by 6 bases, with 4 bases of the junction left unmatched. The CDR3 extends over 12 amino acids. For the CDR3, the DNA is TGCAGCGTCGGGAGGGGGGGCAATGAGCAGTTCTTC. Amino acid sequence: CSVGRGGNEQFF.

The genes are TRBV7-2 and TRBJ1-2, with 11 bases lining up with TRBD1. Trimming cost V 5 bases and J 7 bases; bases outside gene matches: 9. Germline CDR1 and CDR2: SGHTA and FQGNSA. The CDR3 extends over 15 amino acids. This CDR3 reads CASSPRTGGLFGYTF. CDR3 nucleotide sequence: TGTGCCAGCAGCCCAAGGACAGGGGGCTTATTTGGCTACACCTTC.

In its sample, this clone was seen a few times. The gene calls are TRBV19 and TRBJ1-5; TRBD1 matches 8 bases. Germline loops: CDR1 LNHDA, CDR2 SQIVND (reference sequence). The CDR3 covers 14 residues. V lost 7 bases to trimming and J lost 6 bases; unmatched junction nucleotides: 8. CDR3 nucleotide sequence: TGTGCCAGTAATACCCAGGGGGCCGGTCAGCCCCAGCATTTT. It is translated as CASNTQGAGQPQHF.

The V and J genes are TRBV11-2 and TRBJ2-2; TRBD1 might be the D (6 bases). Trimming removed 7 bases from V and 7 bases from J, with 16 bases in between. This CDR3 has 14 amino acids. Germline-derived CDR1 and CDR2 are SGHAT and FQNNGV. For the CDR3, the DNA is TGTGCCAGCACACACCAAGGGGGTAACGGGGAGCTGTTTTTT. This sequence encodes CASTHQGGNGELFF.

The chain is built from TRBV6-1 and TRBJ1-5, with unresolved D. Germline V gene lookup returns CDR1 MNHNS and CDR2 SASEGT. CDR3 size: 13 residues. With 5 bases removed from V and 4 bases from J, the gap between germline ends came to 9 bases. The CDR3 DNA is TGTGCCAGCAGTTCTGAGGGTAATCAGCCCCAGCATTTT. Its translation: CASSSEGNQPQHF.

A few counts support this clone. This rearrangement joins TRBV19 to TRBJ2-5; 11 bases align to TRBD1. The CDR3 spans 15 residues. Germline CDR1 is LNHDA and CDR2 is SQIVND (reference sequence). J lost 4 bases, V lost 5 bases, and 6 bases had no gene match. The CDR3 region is CASSGGQGGIETQYF. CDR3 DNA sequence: TGTGCCAGTAGTGGGGGACAGGGGGGGATAGAGACCCAGTACTTC. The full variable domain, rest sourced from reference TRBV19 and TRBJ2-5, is DGGITQSPKYLFRKEGQNVTLSCEQNLNHDAMYWYRQDPGQGLRLIYYSQIVNDFQKGDIAEGYSVSREKKESFPLTVTSAQKNPTAFYLCASSGGQGGIETQYFGPGTRLLVL.

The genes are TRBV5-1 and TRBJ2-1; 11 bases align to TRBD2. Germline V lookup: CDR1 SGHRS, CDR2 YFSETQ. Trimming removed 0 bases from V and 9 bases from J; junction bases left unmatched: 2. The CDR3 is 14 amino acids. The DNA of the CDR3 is TGCGCCAGCAGCTTGGCCACTAGCGGGGGTGAGCAGTTCTTC. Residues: CASSLATSGGEQFF.

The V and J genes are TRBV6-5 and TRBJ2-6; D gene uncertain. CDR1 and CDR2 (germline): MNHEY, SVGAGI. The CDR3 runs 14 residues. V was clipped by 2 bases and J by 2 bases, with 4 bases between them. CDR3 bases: TGTGCCAGCAGTTACCGTACTGGGGCCAACGTCCTGACTTTC. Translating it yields CASSYRTGANVLTF.

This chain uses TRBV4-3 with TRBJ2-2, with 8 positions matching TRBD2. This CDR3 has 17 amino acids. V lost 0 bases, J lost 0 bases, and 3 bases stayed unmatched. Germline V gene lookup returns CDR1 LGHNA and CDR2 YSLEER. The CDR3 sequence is CASSQELGLANTGELFF. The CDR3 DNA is TGCGCCAGCAGCCAAGAACTGGGACTAGCGAACACCGGGGAGCTGTTTTTT.

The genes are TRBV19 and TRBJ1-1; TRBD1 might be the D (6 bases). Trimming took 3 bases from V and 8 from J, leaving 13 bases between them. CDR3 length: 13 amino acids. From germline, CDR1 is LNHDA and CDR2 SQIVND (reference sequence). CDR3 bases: TGTGCCAGTAGTATCGCCACAGGGTCCGAAGCTTTCTTT. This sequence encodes CASSIATGSEAFF.

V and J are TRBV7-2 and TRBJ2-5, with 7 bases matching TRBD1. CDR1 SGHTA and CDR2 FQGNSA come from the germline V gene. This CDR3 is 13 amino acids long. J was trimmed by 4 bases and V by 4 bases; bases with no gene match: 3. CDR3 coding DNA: TGTGCCAGCAGCTCCCCAGGGGGAGAGACCCAGTACTTC. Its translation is CASSSPGGETQYF.

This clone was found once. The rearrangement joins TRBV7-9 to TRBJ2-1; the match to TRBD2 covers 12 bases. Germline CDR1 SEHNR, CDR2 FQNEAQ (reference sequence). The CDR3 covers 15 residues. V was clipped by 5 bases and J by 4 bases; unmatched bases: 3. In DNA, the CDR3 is TGTGCCAGCAGCATCACTAGCGGGAGGTACAATGAGCAGTTCTTC. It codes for CASSITSGRYNEQFF.

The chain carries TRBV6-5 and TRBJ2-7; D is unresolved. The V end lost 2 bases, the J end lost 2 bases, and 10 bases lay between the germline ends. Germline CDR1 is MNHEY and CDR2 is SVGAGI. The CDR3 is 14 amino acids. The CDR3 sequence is CASSYAVAPYEQYF. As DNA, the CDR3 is TGTGCCAGCAGTTACGCAGTGGCACCCTACGAGCAGTACTTC.

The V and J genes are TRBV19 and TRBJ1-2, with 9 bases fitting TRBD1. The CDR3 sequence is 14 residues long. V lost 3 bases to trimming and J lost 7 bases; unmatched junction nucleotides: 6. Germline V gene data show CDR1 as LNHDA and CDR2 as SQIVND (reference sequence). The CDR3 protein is CASSITGQGSGYTF. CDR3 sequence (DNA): TGTGCCAGTAGTATTACGGGACAGGGTAGTGGCTACACCTTC.

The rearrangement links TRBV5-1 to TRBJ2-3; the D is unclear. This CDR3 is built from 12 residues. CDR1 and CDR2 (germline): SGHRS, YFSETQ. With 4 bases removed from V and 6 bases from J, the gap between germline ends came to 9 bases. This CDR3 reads CASSQQSDTQYF. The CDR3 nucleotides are TGCGCCAGCAGCCAACAATCCGATACGCAGTATTTT.

The chain's CDR3 is CASSDTATGELFF. CDR3 nucleotides: TGTGCCAGCAGTGACACTGCCACCGGGGAGCTGTTTTTT. This chain links TRBV6-4 with TRBJ2-2; D gene uncertain. Looked up from germline, CDR1 is MRHNA and CDR2 is SNTAGT. Trimming took 2 bases from V and 4 from J, leaving 5 bases between them. This CDR3 is built from 13 residues.

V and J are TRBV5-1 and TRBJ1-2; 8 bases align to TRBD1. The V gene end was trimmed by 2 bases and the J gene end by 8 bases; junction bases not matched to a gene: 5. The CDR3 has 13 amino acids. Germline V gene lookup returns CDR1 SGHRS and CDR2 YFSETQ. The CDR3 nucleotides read TGCGCCAGCAGCTTCAGGGGGCAAGGCGGCTACACCTTC. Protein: CASSFRGQGGYTF.

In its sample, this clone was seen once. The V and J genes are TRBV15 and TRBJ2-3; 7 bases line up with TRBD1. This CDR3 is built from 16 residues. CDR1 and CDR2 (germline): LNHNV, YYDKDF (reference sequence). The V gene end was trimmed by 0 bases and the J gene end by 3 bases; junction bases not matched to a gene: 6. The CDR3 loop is CATSRELAGGTDTQYF. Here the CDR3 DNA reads TGTGCCACCAGCAGAGAACTGGCAGGGGGTACAGATACGCAGTATTTT.

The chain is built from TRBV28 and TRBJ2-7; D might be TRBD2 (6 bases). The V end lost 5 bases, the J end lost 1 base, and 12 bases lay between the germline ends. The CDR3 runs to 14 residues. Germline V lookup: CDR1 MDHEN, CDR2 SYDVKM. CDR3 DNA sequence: TGTGCCAGCAGTCAGGCGGGACTTTCCTACGAGCAGTACTTC. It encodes CASSQAGLSYEQYF.